This T cell receptor (beta chain) comes out of a study of T cell responses to AZD1222 COVID-19 vaccine. Points from the study as a whole: Seropositive status at baseline applied to only five or six AZD1222 recipients. Increased Spike-specific TCR breadth and depth were observed after two AZD1222 doses.

With respect to this clone: Its antigen is undetermined.

Germline CDR1 and CDR2: LNHDA and SQIVND (reference sequence). The CDR3 totals 15 residues. Trimming cost V 5 bases and J 9 bases; bases outside gene matches: 13. Some clones are missing from TCRdb's copy, which holds only in-frame ones; the method was immunoSEQ multiplex PCR. The sample carries roughly 160,000 clones, around 92% recorded once. This TCR derives from an adult in good health. The sample in question was peripheral blood, obtained on day 0 of MenACWY control vaccination. The chain combines TRBV19 with TRBJ2-7; 10 bases map to TRBD1. The CDR3 DNA reads TGTGCCAGTAGTCGCTCCGGGACAGGGGATACGGTGCAGTACTTC. Its translation: CASSRSGTGDTVQYF. Using reference TRBV19 and TRBJ2-7 for the parts outside the CDR3, the full variable domain is DGGITQSPKYLFRKEGQNVTLSCEQNLNHDAMYWYRQDPGQGLRLIYYSQIVNDFQKGDIAEGYSVSREKKESFPLTVTSAQKNPTAFYLCASSRSGTGDTVQYFGPGTRLTVT.